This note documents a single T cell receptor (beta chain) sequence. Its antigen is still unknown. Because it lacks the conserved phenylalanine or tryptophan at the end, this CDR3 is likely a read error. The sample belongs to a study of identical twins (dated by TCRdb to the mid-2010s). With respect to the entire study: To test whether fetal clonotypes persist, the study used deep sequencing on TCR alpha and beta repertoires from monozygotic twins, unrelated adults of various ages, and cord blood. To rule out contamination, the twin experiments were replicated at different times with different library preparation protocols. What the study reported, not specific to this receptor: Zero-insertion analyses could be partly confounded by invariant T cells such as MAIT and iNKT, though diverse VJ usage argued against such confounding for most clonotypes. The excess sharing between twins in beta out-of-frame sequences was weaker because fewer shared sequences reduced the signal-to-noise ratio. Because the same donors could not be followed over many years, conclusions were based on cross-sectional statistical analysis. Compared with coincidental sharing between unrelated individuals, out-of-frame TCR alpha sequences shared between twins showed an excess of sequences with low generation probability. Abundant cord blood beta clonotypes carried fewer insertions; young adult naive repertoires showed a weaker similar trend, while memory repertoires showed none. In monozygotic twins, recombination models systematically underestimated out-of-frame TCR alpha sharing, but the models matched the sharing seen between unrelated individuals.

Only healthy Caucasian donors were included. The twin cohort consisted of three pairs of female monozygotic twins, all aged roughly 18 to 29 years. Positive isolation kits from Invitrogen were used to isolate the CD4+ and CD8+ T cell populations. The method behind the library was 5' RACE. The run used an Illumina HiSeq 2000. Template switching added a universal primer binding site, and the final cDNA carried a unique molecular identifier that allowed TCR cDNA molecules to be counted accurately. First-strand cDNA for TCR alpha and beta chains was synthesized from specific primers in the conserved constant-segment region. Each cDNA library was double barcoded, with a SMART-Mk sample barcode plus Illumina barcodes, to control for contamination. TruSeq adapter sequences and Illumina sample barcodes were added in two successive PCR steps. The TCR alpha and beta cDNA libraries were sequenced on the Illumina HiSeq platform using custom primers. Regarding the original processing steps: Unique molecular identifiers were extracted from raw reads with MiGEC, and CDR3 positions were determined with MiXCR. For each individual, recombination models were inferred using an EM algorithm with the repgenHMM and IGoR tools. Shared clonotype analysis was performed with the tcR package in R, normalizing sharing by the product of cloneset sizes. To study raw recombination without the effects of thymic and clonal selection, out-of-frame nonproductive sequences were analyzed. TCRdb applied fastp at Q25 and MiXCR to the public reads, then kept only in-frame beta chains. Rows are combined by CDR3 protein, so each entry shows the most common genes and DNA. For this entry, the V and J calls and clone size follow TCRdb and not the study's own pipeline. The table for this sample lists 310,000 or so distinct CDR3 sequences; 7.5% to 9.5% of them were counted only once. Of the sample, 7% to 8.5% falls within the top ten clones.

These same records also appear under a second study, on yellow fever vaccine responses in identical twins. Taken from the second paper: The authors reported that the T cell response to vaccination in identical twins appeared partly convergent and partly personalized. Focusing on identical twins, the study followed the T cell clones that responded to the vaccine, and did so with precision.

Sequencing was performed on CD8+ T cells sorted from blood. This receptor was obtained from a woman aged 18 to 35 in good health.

CDR3 protein: CAISDPSGRLNNEQFY. The nucleotide sequence reads TGTGCCATCAGTGACCCTAGCGGGAGGCTAAACAATGAGCAGTTCTAC. The receptor chain draws on TRBV10-3 and TRBJ2-1, with 11 bases in between that match TRBD2. V lost 3 bases and J lost 5 bases, and the count of bases not matched to a germline gene is 6. The CDR3 is 16 residues long, ends included. The sequence is cut down to CDR3 DNA, 48 bases in frame from base 1. Reading the germline V gene gives CDR1 ENHRY and CDR2 SYGVKD.